This is a list of T cell receptor beta chains from one sample in a study of identifying expanded T cells in peripheral blood. The protocol was immunoSEQ multiplex PCR, while the TCRdb copy is restricted to in-frame clones and leaves out a portion. The table includes 100,000 to 150,000 clones, about 80% detected once. Input material: blood. The receptors come from a person aged 18 to 69 in good health. Both conserved end residues are part of each CDR3. D genes are given only for firm matches. Clone size is given for some rows only: seen once, a few or many times, or a class if the clone is expanded.

clone size	D gene	J gene	V gene	CDR3 DNA	CDR3 protein
NA	NA	TRBJ1-2	TRBV29-1	TGCAGCGTTGATAGGGGGGGACTCTTGGGCCCTGGCTACACCTTC	CSVDRGGLLGPGYTF
NA	NA	TRBJ1-1	TRBV5-1	TGCGCCAGCAGCCAAGGGGGAAGTGTGAACACTGAAGCTTTCTTT	CASSQGGSVNTEAFF
NA	TRBD2	TRBJ2-2	TRBV7-2	TGTGCCAGCAGCTTAGTACTAGCGGGGGGTTCCGGGGAGCTGTTTTTT	CASSLVLAGGSGELFF
NA	NA	TRBJ2-1	TRBV14	TGTGCCAGCAGCCCTCGTACTCTTAGCTCCTACAATGAGCAGTTCTTC	CASSPRTLSSYNEQFF
NA	NA	TRBJ2-6	TRBV6-5	TGTGCCAGCACGGGTGGGGCCAACGTCCTGACTTTC	CASTGGANVLTF
NA	TRBD1	TRBJ2-2	TRBV7-2	TGTGCCAGCAGCATAAGACAGGGGGCTATTTCAACCGGGGAGCTGTTTTTT	CASSIRQGAISTGELFF
NA	NA	TRBJ1-4	TRBV7-9	TGTGCCAGCAGCCAACCGGGACTCGAAAAACTGTTTTTT	CASSQPGLEKLFF
NA	NA	TRBJ1-1	TRBV14	TGTGCCAGCAGTCTACAGGGACGAGCTTTCTTT	CASSLQGRAFF
NA	TRBD1	TRBJ1-5	TRBV7-2	TGTGCCAGCAGCTTAGTGGGAGGACAGGCGGCTCAGCCCCAGCATTTT	CASSLVGGQAAQPQHF
NA	NA	TRBJ1-5	TRBV19	TGTGCCAGTAGTATTGGTCCCAATCAGCCCCAGCATTTT	CASSIGPNQPQHF
NA	NA	TRBJ2-7	TRBV20-1	TGCAGTGCGGGACTGAACTACGAGCAGTACTTC	CSAGLNYEQYF
many	NA	TRBJ2-2	TRBV7-2	TGTGCCAGCACCTCCGTCCAGACCGGGGAGCTGTTTTTT	CASTSVQTGELFF
NA	TRBD1	TRBJ2-3	TRBV25-1	TGTGCCAGCAGTGCCCCTAGACAGGGTGGAACCCTGAGAGATACGCAGTATTTT	CASSAPRQGGTLRDTQYF
NA	TRBD1	TRBJ1-6	TRBV11-1	TGTGCCAGCAGCTTGTGGACAGGCTCCTATAATTCACCCCTCCACTTT	CASSLWTGSYNSPLHF
NA	TRBD1	TRBJ1-1	TRBV18	TGTGCCAGCTCATTACAGGGGAAAGCGATGGGCACTGAAGCTTTCTTT	CASSLQGKAMGTEAFF